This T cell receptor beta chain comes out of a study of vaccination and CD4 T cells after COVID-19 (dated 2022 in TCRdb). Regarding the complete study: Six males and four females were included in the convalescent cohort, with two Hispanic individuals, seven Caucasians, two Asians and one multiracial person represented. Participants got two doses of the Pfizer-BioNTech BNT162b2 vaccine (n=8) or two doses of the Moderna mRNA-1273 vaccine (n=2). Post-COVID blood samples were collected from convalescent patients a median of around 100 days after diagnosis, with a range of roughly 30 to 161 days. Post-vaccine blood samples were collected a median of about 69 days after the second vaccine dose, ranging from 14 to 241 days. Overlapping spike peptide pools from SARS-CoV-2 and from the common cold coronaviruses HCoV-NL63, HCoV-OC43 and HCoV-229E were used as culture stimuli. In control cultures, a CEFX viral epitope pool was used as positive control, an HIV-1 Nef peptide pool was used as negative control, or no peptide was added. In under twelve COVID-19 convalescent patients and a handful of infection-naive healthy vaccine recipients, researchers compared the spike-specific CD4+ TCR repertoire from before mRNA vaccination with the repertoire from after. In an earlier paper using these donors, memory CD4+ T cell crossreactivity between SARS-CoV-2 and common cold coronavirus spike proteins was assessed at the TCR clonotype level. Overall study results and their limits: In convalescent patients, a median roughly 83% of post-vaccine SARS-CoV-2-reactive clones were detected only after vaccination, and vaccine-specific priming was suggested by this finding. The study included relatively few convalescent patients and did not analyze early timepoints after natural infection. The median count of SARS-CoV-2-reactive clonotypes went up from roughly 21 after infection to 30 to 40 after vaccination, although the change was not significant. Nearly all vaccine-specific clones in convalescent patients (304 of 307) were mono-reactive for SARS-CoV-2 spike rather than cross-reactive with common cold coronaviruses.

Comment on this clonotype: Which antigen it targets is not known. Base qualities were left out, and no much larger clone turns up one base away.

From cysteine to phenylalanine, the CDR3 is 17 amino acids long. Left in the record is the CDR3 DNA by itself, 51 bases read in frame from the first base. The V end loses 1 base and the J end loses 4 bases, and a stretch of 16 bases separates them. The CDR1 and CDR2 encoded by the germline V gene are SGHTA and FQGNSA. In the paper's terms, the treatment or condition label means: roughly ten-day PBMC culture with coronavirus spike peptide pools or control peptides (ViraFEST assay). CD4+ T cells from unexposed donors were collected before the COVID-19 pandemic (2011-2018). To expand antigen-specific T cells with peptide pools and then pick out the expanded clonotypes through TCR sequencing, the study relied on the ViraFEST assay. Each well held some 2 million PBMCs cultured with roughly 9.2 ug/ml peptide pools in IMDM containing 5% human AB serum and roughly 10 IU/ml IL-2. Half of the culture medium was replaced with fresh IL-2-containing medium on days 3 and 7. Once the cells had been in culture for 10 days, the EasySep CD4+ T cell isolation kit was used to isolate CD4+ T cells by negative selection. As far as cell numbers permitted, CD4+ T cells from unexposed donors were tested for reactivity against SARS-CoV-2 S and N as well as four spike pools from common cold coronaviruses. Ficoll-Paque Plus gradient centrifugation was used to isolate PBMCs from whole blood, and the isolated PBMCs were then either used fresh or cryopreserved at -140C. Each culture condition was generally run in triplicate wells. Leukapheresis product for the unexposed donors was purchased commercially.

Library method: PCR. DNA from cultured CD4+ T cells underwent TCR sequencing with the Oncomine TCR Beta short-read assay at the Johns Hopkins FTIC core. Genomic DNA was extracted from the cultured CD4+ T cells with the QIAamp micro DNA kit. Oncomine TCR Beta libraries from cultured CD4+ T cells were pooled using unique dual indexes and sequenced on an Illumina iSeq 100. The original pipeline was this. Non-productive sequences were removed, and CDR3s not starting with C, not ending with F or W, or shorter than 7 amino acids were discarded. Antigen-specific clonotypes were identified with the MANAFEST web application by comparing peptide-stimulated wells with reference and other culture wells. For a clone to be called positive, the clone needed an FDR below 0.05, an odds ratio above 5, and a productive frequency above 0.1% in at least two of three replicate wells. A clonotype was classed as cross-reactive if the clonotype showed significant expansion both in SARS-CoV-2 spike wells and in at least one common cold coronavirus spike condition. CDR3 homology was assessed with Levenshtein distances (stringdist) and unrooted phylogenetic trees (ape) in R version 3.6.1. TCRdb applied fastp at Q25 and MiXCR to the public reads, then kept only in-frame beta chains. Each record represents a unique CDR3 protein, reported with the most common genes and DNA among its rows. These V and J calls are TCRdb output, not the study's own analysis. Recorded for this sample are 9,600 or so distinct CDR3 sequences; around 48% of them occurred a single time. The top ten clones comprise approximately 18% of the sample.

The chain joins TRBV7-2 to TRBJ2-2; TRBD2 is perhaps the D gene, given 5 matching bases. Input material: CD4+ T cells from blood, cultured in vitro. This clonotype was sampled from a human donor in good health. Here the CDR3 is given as CASSLGPRGSGTGELFF. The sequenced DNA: TGTGCCAGCAGCTTAGGTCCTCGGGGATCGGGCACCGGGGAGCTGTTTTTT.